The 21 T cell receptor beta chains below all came from one sample that was sequenced in a study of blood T cell repertoires in COVID-19. Assay used: immunoSEQ multiplex PCR; TCRdb lists only in-frame clones, some missing. Of about 380,000 clones in the sample, 88% were seen once. Specimen: PBMCs or T cells enriched from blood (not recorded which). These receptor sequences come from a woman aged 18-29 years who had recovered from COVID-19.

CDR3 loop: CAISEQGDNSPLHF. CDR3 coding DNA: TGTGCCATCAGTGAGCAGGGCGATAATTCACCCCTCCACTTT. The chain has TRBV10-3 and TRBJ1-6, with a possible D match to TRBD1 (5 bases). The germline gives CDR1 ENHRY, CDR2 SYGVKD. V lost 2 bases to trimming and J lost 5 bases, with 7 bases between them. This CDR3 is built from 14 residues.

The chain carries TRBV18 and TRBJ2-4; 11 positions agree with TRBD1. Trimming removed 8 bases from V and 10 bases from J; junction bases left unmatched: 7. The CDR3 runs 13 residues. CDR1 is KGHSH and CDR2 is LQKENI in the germline V gene. In nucleotides, the CDR3 is TGTGCCAGCGCGGGACAGGGGGACGTGATTCAGTACTTC. It is translated as CASAGQGDVIQYF.

The gene calls are TRBV3-1 (or the pseudogene TRBV3-2) and TRBJ1-2; the D gene is possibly TRBD1 (5 bases). Trimming left V 3 bases short and J 4 bases short, with 9 bases between. The germline gives CDR1 LGHDT, CDR2 YNNKEL (reference sequence). This CDR3 has 13 amino acids. The CDR3 nucleotides are TGTGCCAGCAGCCAGACAGACTCCTATGGCTACACCTTC. This encodes CASSQTDSYGYTF.

J is TRBJ1-3 and V is TRBV5-6; a weak D match, TRBD1 (5 bases). This CDR3 spans 14 amino acids. Germline V gene data show CDR1 as SGHDT and CDR2 as YYEEEE. Trimming cost V 6 bases and J 4 bases, with 14 bases left between them. DNA of the CDR3: TGTGCCAGCACCCTGGGGACTTTAGGAAACACCATATATTTT. This gives the protein CASTLGTLGNTIYF.

This sequence joins TRBV19 and TRBJ1-1; D remains unclear. CDR1 LNHDA and CDR2 SQIVND come from the germline V gene (reference sequence). The CDR3 has 16 residues. With 1 base removed from V and 1 base from J, the gap between germline ends came to 13 bases. The CDR3 loop is CASSIGEYSKNTEAFF. The CDR3 DNA reads as TGTGCCAGTAGTATAGGGGAGTACTCTAAGAACACTGAAGCTTTCTTT.

This sequence joins TRBV28 and TRBJ2-1, with D perhaps matching TRBD2 (5 bases). Looked up from germline, CDR1 is MDHEN and CDR2 is SYDVKM. The V gene lost 3 bases and the J gene lost 8 bases, with 14 bases spanning the gap. The CDR3 totals 14 residues. The CDR3, as DNA: TGTGCCAGCAGTTTGGTACTAGTTCCCTATGAGCAGTTCTTC. Its protein product is CASSLVLVPYEQFF.

The rearrangement links TRBV27 to TRBJ2-7; a weak D match, TRBD1 (6 bases). The CDR3 totals 14 residues. Germline V gives CDR1 MNHEY, CDR2 SMNVEV (reference sequence). Trimming cost V 4 bases and J 2 bases, with 12 bases left between them. The CDR3 nucleotides read TGTGCCAGCAGTTCCCGGGACACCGCCTACGAGCAGTACTTC. Residues: CASSSRDTAYEQYF.

This clone was seen more than once but under ten times. The V gene is TRBV6-2 or TRBV6-3, the J gene TRBJ2-3, with 12 positions matching TRBD2. CDR3 size: 14 residues. The germline CDR1 and CDR2 sequences are MNHEY and SVGEGT. Trimming removed 5 bases from V and 10 bases from J; junction bases left unmatched: 7. The CDR3 sequence is CASSRLAGGSAQYF. CDR3 nucleotide sequence: TGTGCCAGCAGTAGGCTAGCGGGGGGGTCTGCGCAGTATTTT.

The chain combines TRBV7-8 with TRBJ2-7; the D is unclear. The V end lost 5 bases, the J end lost 3 bases, and 11 bases lay between the germline ends. Per the germline V gene, CDR1 is SGHVS and CDR2 is FQNEAQ. The CDR3 is 13 amino acids. Here the CDR3 reads CASSPGGDYEQYF. Written as DNA, the CDR3 is TGTGCCAGCAGCCCCGGCGGTGACTACGAGCAGTACTTC.

V and J are TRBV2 and TRBJ2-1, with TRBD2 identical over 11 bases. This CDR3 spans 15 amino acids. V was pared by 0 bases and J by 5 bases, with 0 bases of the junction left unmatched. CDR1 and CDR2 from the germline V gene are SNHLY and FYNNEI. CDR3 loop: CASSEATSGDNEQFF. CDR3 nucleotides: TGTGCCAGCAGTGAAGCGACTAGCGGGGACAATGAGCAGTTCTTC.

CDR3 DNA sequence: TGTGCCAGCAGCTTGACGGGGGGTGGCGAACGGGCTAAGTACTTC. It yields the protein CASSLTGGGERAKYF. The chain has TRBV5-4 and TRBJ2-5; 7 positions agree with TRBD2. The V segment lost 1 base and the J segment 12 bases; nucleotides outside the gene matches: 15. Germline CDR1 and CDR2: SGHNT and YYREEE (reference sequence). This CDR3 is 15 amino acids long.

The V gene is TRBV5-1, the J gene TRBJ1-3; possible D gene TRBD1, 5 bases. The CDR3 is 16 residues long. The germline CDR1 and CDR2 sequences are SGHRS and YFSETQ. The V end was cut by 1 base, the J end by 0 bases, with 11 bases between. CDR3 sequence reads: CASSLPDSGSGNTIYF. The CDR3 DNA sequence: TGCGCCAGCAGCTTGCCCGACAGTGGCTCTGGAAACACCATATATTTT.

The J gene is TRBJ2-1, the V gene TRBV7-2; TRBD2 might be the D (5 bases). The CDR3 contains 15 residues. Trimming took 2 bases from V and 3 from J, leaving 11 bases between them. CDR1 SGHTA and CDR2 FQGNSA come from the germline V gene. CDR3 region: CASSLSGFVYNEQFF. DNA of the CDR3: TGTGCCAGCAGCTTATCGGGGTTCGTCTACAATGAGCAGTTCTTC.

Notes on this clone: This sample also contains other DNA sequences that code for the same CDR3. The chain combines TRBV11-2 with TRBJ2-5; weak D call: TRBD2 (6 bases). V lost 1 base and J lost 4, with 10 bases in between. CDR1 and CDR2 (germline): SGHAT, FQNNGV. CDR3 size: 14 residues. The CDR3 reads CASSLGGSGETQYF. In nucleotides, the CDR3 is TGTGCCAGCAGCTTAGGCGGTAGCGGAGAGACCCAGTACTTC.

DNA of the CDR3: TGTGCCAGCAGTTTATCGAGTAGGGGATTGGATGAAAAACTGTTTTTT. It specifies CASSLSSRGLDEKLFF. J is TRBJ1-4 and V is TRBV27; D may be TRBD1 (5 bases). The CDR3 is 16 residues long. The germline V gene encodes CDR1 MNHEY and CDR2 SMNVEV (reference sequence). V was pared by 0 bases and J by 6 bases, with 14 bases between.

The chain carries TRBV4-1 and TRBJ1-4; D is uncertain. Trimming took off 1 base at V and 8 bases at J, with 14 bases between the two ends. The CDR3 has 15 amino acids. Germline lookup yields CDR1 MGHRA and CDR2 YSYEKL. The CDR3 DNA reads as TGCGCCAGCAGCCAAGTCAGGACCGCGGGCGAAAAACTGTTTTTT. This gives the protein CASSQVRTAGEKLFF.

The CDR3 region is CASSATGSYNSPLHF. DNA of the CDR3: TGTGCCAGCAGCGCTACAGGGAGCTATAATTCACCCCTCCACTTT. This chain uses TRBV9 with TRBJ1-6, with TRBD1 as a possible D gene (6 bases). Trimming took 3 bases from V and 3 from J, leaving 10 bases between them. CDR1 and CDR2 from the germline V gene are SGDLS and YYNGEE. The CDR3 is 15 amino acids.

The chain employs TRBV3-1 (or the pseudogene TRBV3-2) and TRBJ2-4; TRBD2 might be the D (6 bases). Germline assignment: CDR1 LGHDT and CDR2 YNNKEL (reference sequence). This CDR3 contains 15 residues. Trimming removed 1 base at V and 3 bases at J, with 10 bases between. For the CDR3, the DNA is TGTGCCAGCAGCCAAGTTGGGACTCTCAAAAACATTCAGTACTTC. Protein product: CASSQVGTLKNIQYF.

This clone was counted a single time. The chain couples TRBV27 to TRBJ2-7, with 9 positions matching TRBD1. The ends lost 3 bases at V and 4 bases at J; junction bases unmatched: 1. The CDR3 sequence is 13 residues long. Germline CDR1 is MNHEY and CDR2 is SMNVEV (reference sequence). CDR3 nucleotide sequence: TGTGCCAGCAGTTTTGACAGGGGGTACGAGCAGTACTTC. It specifies CASSFDRGYEQYF.

This chain uses TRBV29-1 with TRBJ1-6; TRBD1 aligns across 9 bases. From germline, CDR1 is SQVTM and CDR2 ANQGSEA. J was trimmed by 5 bases and V by 5 bases; bases with no gene match: 4. CDR3 length: 14 residues. CDR3 residues: CSVWTGEDNSPLHF. CDR3 coding DNA: TGCAGCGTTTGGACAGGGGAGGATAATTCACCCCTCCACTTT.

This rearrangement joins TRBV30 to TRBJ2-7, with 12 bases matching TRBD2. Unmatched junction bases numbered 3, after V lost 0 bases and J lost 3 bases. Germline-derived CDR1 and CDR2 are GTSNPN and SVGIG (reference sequence). This CDR3 contains 15 residues. CDR3 protein: CAWSVPGLAGYEQYF. For the CDR3, the DNA is TGTGCCTGGAGTGTACCGGGACTAGCGGGCTACGAGCAGTACTTC. Full variable domain (rest looked up from reference TRBV30 and TRBJ2-7): SQTIHQWPATLVQPVGSPLSLECTVEGTSNPNLYWYRQAAGRGLQLLFYSVGIGQISSEVPQNLSASRPQDRQFILSSKKLLLSDSGFYLCAWSVPGLAGYEQYFGPGTRLTVT.